This T cell receptor (beta chain) was found in a study of blood T cell repertoires in COVID-19. Study in general: The United States, Italy and Spain were the sources of the acute and convalescent COVID-19 samples. Nucleic acid was either cDNA or gDNA, and it came from T cells, B-cell-depleted T cells, or PBMCs.

V lost 0 bases to trimming and J lost 3 bases, with 12 bases between them. The CDR3 extends over 15 amino acids. Germline CDR1 reads GTSNPN; CDR2 reads SVGIG (reference sequence). Methods used by the authors: Amplified reference gene primers provided the basis for estimating nucleated cell counts. Sequencing was performed with immunoSEQ multiplex PCR; in TCRdb, only in-frame clones are kept and a portion is missing. D and trimming come from the DNA, and the V and J calls and clone size come from that table. The sample has a few hundred thousand clones; 70% to 90% are singletons. The sequence derives from a human donor in a cohort sampled during active COVID-19. Sequenced material: peripheral blood. The V call is TRBV30, the J call TRBJ2-1; D gene uncertain. This CDR3 is CAWSVGGSNYNEQFF. The CDR3 region has the DNA TGTGCCTGGAGTGTAGGCGGATCAAACTACAATGAGCAGTTCTTC.